These T cell receptor beta chains were read from a single sample in a study of beta chain features in type 1 diabetes. Sequenced by immunoSEQ multiplex PCR; TCRdb stores in-frame clones only, minus some. The data contain 120,000 to 150,000 clones, roughly 53% of them singletons. The sequenced material came from Tregs from blood. These receptors all come from a man younger than 35 in good health. Both conserved end residues are part of each CDR3. The D gene is left open where the match is weak. Clone size is shown for a subset of rows, as once, few, many or a class of expanded clone.

clone_size	v_call	d_call	j_call	cdr3_nt	cdr3_aa
-	TRBV28	-	TRBJ2-3	TGTGCCAGCAACACACAAAGCGAGGGGGGGAGGCATACGCAGTATTTT	CASNTQSEGGRHTQYF
-	TRBV7-2	-	TRBJ1-4	TGTGCCAGCAGCTGGGGGGGAGGGGCAGGCGAAAAACTGTTTTTT	CASSWGGGAGEKLFF
-	TRBV7-2	-	TRBJ2-7	TGTGCCAGCAGCCCCGGACTAGTCACGGGGGGCGACGAGCAGTACTTC	CASSPGLVTGGDEQYF
-	TRBV6-5	-	TRBJ1-2	TGTGCCAGCAGTTACTCGGGGGGGCGGCACTATGGCTACACCTTC	CASSYSGGRHYGYTF
once	TRBV7-2	TRBD1	TRBJ1-1	TGTGCCAGCAGCCCACGGACAGGGGGCACTGAAGCTTTCTTT	CASSPRTGGTEAFF
-	TRBV7-9	-	TRBJ1-2	TGTGCCAGCAGCCCAGGACAATATGATGGCTACACCTTC	CASSPGQYDGYTF
-	TRBV6-1	TRBD1	TRBJ1-2	TGTGCCAGCGATGACAGGGGTTACTATGGCTACACCTTC	CASDDRGYYGYTF
-	TRBV5-1	-	TRBJ2-7	TGCGCCAGCAGCTTGGATGGGACACTGAGCTACGAGCAGTACTTC	CASSLDGTLSYEQYF
few	TRBV5-1	TRBD1	TRBJ2-7	TGCGCCAGCAGCTTCGGACAGGGAGGCGAGCAGTACTTC	CASSFGQGGEQYF
-	TRBV28	TRBD1	TRBJ2-3	TGTGCCAGCAACCGGGACAGCCTCACAGATACGCAGTATTTT	CASNRDSLTDTQYF
-	TRBV23-1	-	TRBJ1-5	TGCGCCAGCAGTCAATCAGGCGGGGATAGCAATCAGCCCCAGCATTTT	CASSQSGGDSNQPQHF
-	TRBV4-1	-	TRBJ2-7	TGCGCCAGCAGCCAAGATAGTGGACTAAGCAACACCTACGAGCAGTACTTC	CASSQDSGLSNTYEQYF
-	TRBV14	TRBD2	TRBJ2-7	TGTGCCAGCAGCCAATTGGGAGGGCCGACGTTCTACGAGCAGTACTTC	CASSQLGGPTFYEQYF
-	TRBV28	-	TRBJ1-4	TGTGCCAGCTCACAGGAGGGCGCAACTAATGAAAAACTGTTTTTT	CASSQEGATNEKLFF
-	TRBV5-1	-	TRBJ2-7	TGCGCCAGCAGGTACAGGGGCGGGAGGACAGACGAGCAGTACTTC	CASRYRGGRTDEQYF
few	TRBV30	-	TRBJ2-3	TGTGCCTGGAGAAACGAGGGAACAGATACGCAGTATTTT	CAWRNEGTDTQYF
few	TRBV28	-	TRBJ2-5	TGTGCCAGCAGTTGGTGGTCCCCCGGGACTCAAGAGACCCAGTACTTC	CASSWWSPGTQETQYF
-	TRBV7-3	TRBD1	TRBJ2-7	TGTGCCAGCAGGCGTCCGGGACAGGGGGCTTACGAGCAGTACTTC	CASRRPGQGAYEQYF
once	TRBV18	-	TRBJ1-3	TGTGCCAGCTCACCGGCCGCCGGGGGTGGAAACACCATATATTTT	CASSPAAGGGNTIYF
-	TRBV5-1	-	TRBJ2-3	TGCGCCAGCGCGGACAGTTACCAAATGGCAGATACGCAGTATTTT	CASADSYQMADTQYF
once	TRBV20-1	TRBD1	TRBJ1-2	TGCAGTGCCCGTCCCGGGACAGGGGTCTTC	CSARPGTGVF
few	TRBV7-9	-	TRBJ2-6	TGTGCCAGCAGCTTATTTAGGGGGAGGGCCAACGTCCTGACTTTC	CASSLFRGRANVLTF
-	TRBV5-5	-	TRBJ2-7	TGTGCCAGCAGCTTATTTGGCGGGAACTACGAGCAGTACTTC	CASSLFGGNYEQYF
-	TRBV6-1	TRBD1	TRBJ1-1	TGTGCCAGCAGTCGGGGACAGGGTAAGGACACTGAAGCTTTCTTT	CASSRGQGKDTEAFF
-	TRBV2	-	TRBJ1-6	TGTGCCAGCATCCCCGACCCGGTCGGGTATAATTCACCCCTCCACTTT	CASIPDPVGYNSPLHF
-	TRBV10-3	TRBD2	TRBJ2-3	TGTGCCATCGCGGGAGGGGCAGATACGCAGTATTTT	CAIAGGADTQYF
-	TRBV5-4	-	TRBJ2-5	TGTGCCAGCAGCTGGGCAGGGAGGGAGACCCAGTACTTC	CASSWAGRETQYF